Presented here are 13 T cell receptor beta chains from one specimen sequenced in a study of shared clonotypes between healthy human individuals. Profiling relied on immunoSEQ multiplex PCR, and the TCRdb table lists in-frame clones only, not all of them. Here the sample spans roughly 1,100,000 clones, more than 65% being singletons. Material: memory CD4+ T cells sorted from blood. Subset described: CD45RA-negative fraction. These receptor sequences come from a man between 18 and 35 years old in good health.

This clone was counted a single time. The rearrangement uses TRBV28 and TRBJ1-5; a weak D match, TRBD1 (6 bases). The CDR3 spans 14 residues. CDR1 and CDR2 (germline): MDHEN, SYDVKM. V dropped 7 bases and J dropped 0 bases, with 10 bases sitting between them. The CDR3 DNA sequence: TGTGCCAGCAAGGGGGGCTCTAGCAATCAGCCCCAGCATTTT. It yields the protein CASKGGSSNQPQHF.

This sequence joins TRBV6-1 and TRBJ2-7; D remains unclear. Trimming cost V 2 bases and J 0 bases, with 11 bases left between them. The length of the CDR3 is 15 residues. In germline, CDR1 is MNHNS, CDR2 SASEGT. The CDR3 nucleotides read TGTGCCAGCAGTGAACGAACCTCCAGCTCCTACGAGCAGTACTTC. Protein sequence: CASSERTSSSYEQYF.

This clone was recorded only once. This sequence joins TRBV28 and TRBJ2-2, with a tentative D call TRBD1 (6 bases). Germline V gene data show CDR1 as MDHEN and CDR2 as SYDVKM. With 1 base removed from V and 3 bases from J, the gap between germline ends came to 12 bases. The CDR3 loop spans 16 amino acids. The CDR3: CASSLLWGRDTGELFF. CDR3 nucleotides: TGTGCCAGCAGTTTATTATGGGGGCGGGACACCGGGGAGCTGTTTTTT.

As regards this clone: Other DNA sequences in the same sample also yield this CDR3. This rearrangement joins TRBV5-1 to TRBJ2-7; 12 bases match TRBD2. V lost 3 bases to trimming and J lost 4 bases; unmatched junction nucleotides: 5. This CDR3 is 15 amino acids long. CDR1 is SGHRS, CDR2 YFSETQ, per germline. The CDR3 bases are TGCGCCAGCAGCTCGGGGGGGACTAGCGGGTACGAGCAGTACTTC. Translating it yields CASSSGGTSGYEQYF.

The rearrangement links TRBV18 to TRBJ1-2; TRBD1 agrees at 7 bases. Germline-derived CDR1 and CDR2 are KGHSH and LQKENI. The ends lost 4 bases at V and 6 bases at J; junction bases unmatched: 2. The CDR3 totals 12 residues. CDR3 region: CASSLGTDGYTF. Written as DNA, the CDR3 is TGTGCCAGCTCACTCGGGACAGATGGCTACACCTTC.

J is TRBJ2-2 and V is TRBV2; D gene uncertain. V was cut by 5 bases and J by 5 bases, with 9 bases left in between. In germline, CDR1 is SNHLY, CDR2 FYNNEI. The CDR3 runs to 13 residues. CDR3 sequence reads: CASSSRWTGELFF. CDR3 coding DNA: TGTGCCAGCAGTTCACGCTGGACCGGGGAGCTGTTTTTT.

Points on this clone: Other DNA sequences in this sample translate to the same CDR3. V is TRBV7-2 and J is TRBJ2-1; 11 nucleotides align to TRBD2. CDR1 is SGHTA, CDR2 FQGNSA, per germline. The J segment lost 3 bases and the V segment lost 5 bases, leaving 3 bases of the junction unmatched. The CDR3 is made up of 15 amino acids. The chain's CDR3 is CASSPGTSGYNEQFF. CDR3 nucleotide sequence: TGTGCCAGCAGCCCCGGGACTAGCGGCTACAATGAGCAGTTCTTC.

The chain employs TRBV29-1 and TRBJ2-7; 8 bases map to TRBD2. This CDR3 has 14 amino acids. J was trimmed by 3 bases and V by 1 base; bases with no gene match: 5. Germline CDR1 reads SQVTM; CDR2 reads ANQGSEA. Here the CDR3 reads CSVEVGGAYYEQYF. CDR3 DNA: TGCAGCGTTGAAGTCGGGGGGGCCTACTACGAGCAGTACTTC.

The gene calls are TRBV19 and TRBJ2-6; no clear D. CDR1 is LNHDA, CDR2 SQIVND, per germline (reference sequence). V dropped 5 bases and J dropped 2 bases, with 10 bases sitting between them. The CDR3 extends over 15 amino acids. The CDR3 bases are TGTGCCAGTAGTTTCCATCGTACTGGGGCCAACGTCCTGACTTTC. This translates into CASSFHRTGANVLTF.

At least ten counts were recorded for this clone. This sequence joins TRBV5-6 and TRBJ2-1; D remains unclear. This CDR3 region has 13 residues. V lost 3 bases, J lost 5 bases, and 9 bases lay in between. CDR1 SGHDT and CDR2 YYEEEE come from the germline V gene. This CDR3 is CASSSGMDNEQFF. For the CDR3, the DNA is TGTGCCAGCAGCTCTGGAATGGACAATGAGCAGTTCTTC.

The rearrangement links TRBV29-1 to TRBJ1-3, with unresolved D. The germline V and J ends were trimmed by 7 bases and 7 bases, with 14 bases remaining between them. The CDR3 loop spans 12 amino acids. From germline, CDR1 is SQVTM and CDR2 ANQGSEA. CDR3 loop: CSAVTRMNTIYF. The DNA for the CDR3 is TGCAGCGCCGTGACCAGGATGAACACCATATATTTT.

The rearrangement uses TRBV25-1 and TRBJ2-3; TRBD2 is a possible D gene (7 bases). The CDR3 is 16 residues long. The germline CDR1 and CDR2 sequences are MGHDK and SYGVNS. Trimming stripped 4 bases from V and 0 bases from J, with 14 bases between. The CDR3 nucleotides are TGTGCCAGCAGTGTGGGCGGGGGCATTAGCACAGATACGCAGTATTTT. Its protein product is CASSVGGGISTDTQYF.

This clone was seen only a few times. Written as DNA, the CDR3 is TGTGCCTGGACCAGGGGGCAAGAGACCCAGTACTTC. Translated, it gives CAWTRGQETQYF. The chain has TRBV30 and TRBJ2-5; TRBD1 agrees at 7 bases. Germline CDR1 is GTSNPN and CDR2 is SVGIG (reference sequence). The CDR3 totals 12 residues. Losses at the gene ends were 4 bases for V and 2 bases for J; bases not matched to a gene: 1.